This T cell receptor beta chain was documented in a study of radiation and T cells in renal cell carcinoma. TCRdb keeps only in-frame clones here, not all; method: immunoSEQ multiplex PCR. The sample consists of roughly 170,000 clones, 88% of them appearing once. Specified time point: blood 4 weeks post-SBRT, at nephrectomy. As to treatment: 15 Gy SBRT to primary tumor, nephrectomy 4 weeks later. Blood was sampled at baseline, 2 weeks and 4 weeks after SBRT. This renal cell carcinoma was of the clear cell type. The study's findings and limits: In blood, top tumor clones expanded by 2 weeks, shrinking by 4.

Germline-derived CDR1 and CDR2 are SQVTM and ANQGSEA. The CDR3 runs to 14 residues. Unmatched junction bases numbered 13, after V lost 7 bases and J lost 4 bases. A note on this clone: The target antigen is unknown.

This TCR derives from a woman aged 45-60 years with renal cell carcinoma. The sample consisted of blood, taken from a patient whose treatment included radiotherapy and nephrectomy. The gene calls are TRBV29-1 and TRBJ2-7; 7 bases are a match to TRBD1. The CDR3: CSADSTGQGYEQYF. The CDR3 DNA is TGCAGCGCTGACTCGACAGGGCAAGGTTACGAGCAGTACTTC.